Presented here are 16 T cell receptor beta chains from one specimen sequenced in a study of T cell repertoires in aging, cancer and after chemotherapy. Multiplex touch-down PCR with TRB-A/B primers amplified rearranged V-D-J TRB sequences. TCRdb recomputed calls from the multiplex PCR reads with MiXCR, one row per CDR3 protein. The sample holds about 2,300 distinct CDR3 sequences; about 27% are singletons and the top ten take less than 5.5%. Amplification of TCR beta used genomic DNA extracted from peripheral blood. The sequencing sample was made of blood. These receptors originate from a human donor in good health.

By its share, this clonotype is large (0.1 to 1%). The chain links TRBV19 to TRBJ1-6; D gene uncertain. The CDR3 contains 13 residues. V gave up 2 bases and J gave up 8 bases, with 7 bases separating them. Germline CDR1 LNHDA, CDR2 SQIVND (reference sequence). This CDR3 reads CASSIREHSPLHF. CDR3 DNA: TGTGCCAGTAGTATACGGGAGCATTCACCCCTCCACTTT.

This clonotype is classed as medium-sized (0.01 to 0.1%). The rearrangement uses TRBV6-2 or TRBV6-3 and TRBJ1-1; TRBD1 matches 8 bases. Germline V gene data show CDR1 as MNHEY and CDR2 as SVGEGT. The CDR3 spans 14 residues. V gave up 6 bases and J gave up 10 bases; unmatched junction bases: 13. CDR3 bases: TGTGCCAGCAGCCCAGGGGGCGACCATCAGCCAGCTTTCTTT. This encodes CASSPGGDHQPAFF.

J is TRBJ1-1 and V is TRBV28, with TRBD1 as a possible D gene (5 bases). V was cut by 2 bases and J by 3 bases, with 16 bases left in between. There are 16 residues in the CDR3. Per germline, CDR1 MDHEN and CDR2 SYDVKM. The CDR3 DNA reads TGTGCCAGCAGTTTAGGCCTTGGGGGGAGGGACACTGAAGCTTTCTTT. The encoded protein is CASSLGLGGRDTEAFF.

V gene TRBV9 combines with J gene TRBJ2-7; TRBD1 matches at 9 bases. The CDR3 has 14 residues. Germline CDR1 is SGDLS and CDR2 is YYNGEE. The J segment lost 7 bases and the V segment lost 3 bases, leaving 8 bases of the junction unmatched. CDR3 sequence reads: CASSAGTGFREQYF. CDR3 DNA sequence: TGTGCCAGCAGCGCTGGGACAGGGTTTCGGGAGCAGTACTTC.

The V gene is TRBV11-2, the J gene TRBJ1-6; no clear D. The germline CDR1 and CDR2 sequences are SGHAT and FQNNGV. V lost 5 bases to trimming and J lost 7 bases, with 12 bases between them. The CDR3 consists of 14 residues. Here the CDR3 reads CASSRKGGNSPLHF. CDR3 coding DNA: TGTGCCAGCAGCCGAAAAGGTGGGAATTCACCCCTCCACTTT.

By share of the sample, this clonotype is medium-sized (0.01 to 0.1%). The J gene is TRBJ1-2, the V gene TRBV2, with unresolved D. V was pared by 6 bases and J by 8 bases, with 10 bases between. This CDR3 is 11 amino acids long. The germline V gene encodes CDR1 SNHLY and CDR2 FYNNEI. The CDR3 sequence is CASRAMRGYTF. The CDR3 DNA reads TGTGCCAGCAGGGCCATGAGGGGCTACACCTTC.

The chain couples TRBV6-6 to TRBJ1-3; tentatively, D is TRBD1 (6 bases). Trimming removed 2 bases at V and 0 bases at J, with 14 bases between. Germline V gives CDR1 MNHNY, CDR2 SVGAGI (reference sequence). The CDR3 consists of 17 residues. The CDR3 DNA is TGTGCCAGCAGTTACGGCGGGGGGCTTCACTCTGGAAACACCATATATTTT. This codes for CASSYGGGLHSGNTIYF.

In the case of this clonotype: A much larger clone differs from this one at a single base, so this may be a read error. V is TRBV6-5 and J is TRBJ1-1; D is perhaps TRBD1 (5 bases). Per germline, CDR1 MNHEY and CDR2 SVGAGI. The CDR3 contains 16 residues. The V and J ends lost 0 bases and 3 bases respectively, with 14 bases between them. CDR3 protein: CASSYSRGPFYTEAFF. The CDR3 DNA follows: TGTGCCAGCAGTTACTCGAGGGGACCATTTTACACTGAAGCTTTCTTT.

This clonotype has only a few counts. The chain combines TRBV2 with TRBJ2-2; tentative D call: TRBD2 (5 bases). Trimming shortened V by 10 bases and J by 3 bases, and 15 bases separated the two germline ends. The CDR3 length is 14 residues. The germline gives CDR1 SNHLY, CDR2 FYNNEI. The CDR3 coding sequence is TGTGCCACCGACCGTGGGGAGTACACCGGGGAGCTGTTTTTT. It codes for CATDRGEYTGELFF.

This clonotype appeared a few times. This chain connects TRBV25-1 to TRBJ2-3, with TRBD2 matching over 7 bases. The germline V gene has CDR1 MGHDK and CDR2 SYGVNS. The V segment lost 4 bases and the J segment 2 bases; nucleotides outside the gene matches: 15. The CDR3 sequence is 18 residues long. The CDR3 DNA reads TGTGCCAGCAGTGGACGGGGGAAGCGGGAAGAGACCACAGATACGCAGTATTTT. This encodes CASSGRGKREETTDTQYF.

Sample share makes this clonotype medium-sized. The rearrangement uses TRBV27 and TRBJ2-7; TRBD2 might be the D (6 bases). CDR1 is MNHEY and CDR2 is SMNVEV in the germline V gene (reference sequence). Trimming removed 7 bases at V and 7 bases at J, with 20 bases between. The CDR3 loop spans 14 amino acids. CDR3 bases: TGTGCCAGCATGAGACTTGCCGGGACTTTAGAGCAGTACTTC. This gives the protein CASMRLAGTLEQYF.

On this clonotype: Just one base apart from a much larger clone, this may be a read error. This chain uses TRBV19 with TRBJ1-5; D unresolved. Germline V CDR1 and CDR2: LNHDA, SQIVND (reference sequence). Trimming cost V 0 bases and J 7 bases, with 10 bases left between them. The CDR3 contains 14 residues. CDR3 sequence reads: CASSIDFTVQPQHF. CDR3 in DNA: TGTGCCAGTAGTATAGATTTCACAGTCCAGCCCCAGCATTTT.

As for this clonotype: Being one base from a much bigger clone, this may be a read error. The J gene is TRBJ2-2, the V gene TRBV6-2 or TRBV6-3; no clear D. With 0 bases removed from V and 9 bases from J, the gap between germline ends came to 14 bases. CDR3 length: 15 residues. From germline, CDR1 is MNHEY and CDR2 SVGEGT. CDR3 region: CASSYSMGQTRELFF. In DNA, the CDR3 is TGTGCCAGCAGTTACTCGATGGGTCAAACCCGGGAGCTGTTTTTT.

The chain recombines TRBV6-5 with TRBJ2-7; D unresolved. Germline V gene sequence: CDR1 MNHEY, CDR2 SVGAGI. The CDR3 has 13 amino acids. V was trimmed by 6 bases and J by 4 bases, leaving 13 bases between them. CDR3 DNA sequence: TGTGCCAGCAGCCTTAGGGATGGATACGAGCAGTACTTC. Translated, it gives CASSLRDGYEQYF.

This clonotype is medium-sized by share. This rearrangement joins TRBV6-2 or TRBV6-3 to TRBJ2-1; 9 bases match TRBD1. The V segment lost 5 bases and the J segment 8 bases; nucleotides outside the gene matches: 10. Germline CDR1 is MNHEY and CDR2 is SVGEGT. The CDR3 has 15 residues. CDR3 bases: TGTGCCAGCAGTGTCCTTGGGACAGGGATACATGAGCAGTTCTTC. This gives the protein CASSVLGTGIHEQFF.

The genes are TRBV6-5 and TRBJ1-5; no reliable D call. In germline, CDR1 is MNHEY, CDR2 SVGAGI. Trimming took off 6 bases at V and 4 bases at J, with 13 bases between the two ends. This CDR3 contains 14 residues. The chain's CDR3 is CASRPRTLNQPQHF. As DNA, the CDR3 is TGTGCCAGCAGACCCCGGACCCTAAATCAGCCCCAGCATTTT.